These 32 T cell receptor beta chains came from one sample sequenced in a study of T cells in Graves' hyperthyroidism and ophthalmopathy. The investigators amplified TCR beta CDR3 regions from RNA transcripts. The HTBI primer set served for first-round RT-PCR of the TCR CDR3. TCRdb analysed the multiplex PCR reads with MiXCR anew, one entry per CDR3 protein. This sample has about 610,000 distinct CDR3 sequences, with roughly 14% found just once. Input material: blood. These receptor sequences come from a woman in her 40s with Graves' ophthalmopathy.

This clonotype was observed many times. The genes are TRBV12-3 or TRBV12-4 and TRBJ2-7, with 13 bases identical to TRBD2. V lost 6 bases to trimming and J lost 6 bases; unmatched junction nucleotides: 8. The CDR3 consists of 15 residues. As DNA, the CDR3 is TGTGCCAGCAGCCGTGGACTAGCGGGAGAAGGCGAGCAGTACTTC. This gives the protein CASSRGLAGEGEQYF.

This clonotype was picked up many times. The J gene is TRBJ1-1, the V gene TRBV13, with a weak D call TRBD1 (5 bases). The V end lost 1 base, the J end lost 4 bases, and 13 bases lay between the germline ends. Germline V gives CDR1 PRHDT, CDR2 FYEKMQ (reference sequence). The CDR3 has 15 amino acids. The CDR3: CASSLERGSVTEAFF. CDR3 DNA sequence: TGTGCCAGCAGCTTAGAACGGGGGAGTGTCACTGAAGCTTTCTTT. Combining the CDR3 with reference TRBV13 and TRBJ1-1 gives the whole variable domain AAGVIQSPRHLIKEKRETATLKCYPIPRHDTVYWYQQGPGQDPQFLISFYEKMQSDKGSIPDRFSAQQFSDYHSELNMSSLELGDSALYFCASSLERGSVTEAFFGQGTRLTVV.

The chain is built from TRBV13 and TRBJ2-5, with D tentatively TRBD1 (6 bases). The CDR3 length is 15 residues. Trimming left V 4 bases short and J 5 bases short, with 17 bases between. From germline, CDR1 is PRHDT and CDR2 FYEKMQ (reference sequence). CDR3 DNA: TGTGCCAGCAGCTCAAGGACAGAGGGGTGGGAGACCCAGTACTTC. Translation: CASSSRTEGWETQYF.

The CDR3 region is CASRQTGTGRVQYF. The CDR3 coding sequence is TGTGCCAGCAGGCAAACCGGGACAGGGCGGGTGCAGTACTTC. The rearrangement uses TRBV12-3 or TRBV12-4 and TRBJ2-7; 9 bases match TRBD1. The CDR3 consists of 14 residues. J gave up 9 bases and V 6 bases, and 12 bases lay outside the gene matches.

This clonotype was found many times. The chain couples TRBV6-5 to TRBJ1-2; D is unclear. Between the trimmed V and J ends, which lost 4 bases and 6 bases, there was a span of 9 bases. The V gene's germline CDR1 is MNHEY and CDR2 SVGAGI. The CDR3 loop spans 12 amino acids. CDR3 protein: CASSLSGNGYTF. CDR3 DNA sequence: TGTGCCAGCAGTTTATCGGGGAATGGCTACACCTTC.

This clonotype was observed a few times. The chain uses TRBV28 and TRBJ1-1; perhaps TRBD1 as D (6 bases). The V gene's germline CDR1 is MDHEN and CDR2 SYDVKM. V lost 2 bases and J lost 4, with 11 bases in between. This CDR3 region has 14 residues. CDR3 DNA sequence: TGTGCCAGCAGTTTAATCCAGGGGCTCACTGAAGCTTTCTTT. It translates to CASSLIQGLTEAFF.

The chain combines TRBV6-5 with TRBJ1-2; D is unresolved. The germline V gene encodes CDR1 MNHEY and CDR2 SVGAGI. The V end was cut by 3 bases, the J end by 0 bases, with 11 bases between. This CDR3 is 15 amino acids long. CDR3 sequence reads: CASSYGLRTNYGYTF. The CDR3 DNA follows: TGTGCCAGCAGTTATGGCCTCAGAACTAACTATGGCTACACCTTC.

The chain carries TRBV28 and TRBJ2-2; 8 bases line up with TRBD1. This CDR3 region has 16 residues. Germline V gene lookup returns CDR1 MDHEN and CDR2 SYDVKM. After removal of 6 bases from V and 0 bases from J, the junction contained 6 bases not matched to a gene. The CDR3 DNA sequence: TGTGCCAGCAGCACCTCAGGGGGCCCGAACACCGGGGAGCTGTTTTTT. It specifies CASSTSGGPNTGELFF.

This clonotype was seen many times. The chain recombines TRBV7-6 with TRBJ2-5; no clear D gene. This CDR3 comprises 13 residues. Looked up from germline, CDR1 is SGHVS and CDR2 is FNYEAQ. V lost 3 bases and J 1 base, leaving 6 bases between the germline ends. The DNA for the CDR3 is TGTGCCAGCAGCTTTGGTGTCCAAGAGACCCAGTACTTC. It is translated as CASSFGVQETQYF.

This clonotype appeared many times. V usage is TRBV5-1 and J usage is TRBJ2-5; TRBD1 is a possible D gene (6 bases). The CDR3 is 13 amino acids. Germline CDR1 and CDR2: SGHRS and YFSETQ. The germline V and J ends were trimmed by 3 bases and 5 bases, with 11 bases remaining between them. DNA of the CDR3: TGCGCCAGCAGCTCAGGGGTAGGGGAGACCCAGTACTTC. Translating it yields CASSSGVGETQYF.

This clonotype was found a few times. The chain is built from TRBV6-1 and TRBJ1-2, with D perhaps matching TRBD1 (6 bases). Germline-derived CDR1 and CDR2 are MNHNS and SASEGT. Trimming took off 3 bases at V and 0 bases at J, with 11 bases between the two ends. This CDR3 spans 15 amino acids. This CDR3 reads CASSDGGPSNYGYTF. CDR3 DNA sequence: TGTGCCAGCAGTGATGGGGGGCCCTCTAACTATGGCTACACCTTC.

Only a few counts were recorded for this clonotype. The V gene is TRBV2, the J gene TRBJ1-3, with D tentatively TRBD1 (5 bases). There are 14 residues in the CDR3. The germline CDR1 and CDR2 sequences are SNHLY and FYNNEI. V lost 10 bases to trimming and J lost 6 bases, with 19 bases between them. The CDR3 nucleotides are TGTGCCACCCTGGGAAACAAGGGACTAAACACCATATATTTT. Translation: CATLGNKGLNTIYF.

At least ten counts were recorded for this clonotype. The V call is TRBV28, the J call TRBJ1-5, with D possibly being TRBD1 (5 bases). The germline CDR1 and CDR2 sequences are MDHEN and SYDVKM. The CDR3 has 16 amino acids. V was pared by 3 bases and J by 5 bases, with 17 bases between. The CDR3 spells CASSFRALGPHQPQHF. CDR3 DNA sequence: TGTGCCAGCAGTTTCAGGGCATTAGGTCCCCATCAGCCCCAGCATTTT. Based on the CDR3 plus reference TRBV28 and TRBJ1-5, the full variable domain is DVKVTQSSRYLVKRTGEKVFLECVQDMDHENMFWYRQDPGLGLRLIYFSYDVKMKEKGDIPEGYSVSREKKERFSLILESASTNQTSMYLCASSFRALGPHQPQHFGDGTRLSIL.

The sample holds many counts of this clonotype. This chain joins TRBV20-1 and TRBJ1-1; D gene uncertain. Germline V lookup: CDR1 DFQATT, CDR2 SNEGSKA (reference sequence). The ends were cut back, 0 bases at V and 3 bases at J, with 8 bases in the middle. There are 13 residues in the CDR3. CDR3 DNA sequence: TGCAGTGCTAGAGAGCCGGGAGACACTGAAGCTTTCTTT. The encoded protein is CSAREPGDTEAFF.

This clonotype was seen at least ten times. CDR3 in amino acids: CASSPWVGRAGETQYF. In DNA, the CDR3 is TGTGCCAGCAGTCCCTGGGTAGGCAGGGCGGGAGAGACCCAGTACTTC. V and J are TRBV28 and TRBJ2-5, with D perhaps being TRBD1 or TRBD2 (5 bases each). Between the trimmed V and J ends, which lost 5 bases and 4 bases, there was a span of 20 bases. The CDR3 is 16 amino acids. The V gene's germline CDR1 is MDHEN and CDR2 SYDVKM.

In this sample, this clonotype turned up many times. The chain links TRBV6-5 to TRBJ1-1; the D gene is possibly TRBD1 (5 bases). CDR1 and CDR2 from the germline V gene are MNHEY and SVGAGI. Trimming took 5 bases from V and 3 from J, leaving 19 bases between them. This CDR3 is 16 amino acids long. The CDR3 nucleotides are TGTGCCAGCAGTACTTGGGCGGGGGGGAGTCACACTGAAGCTTTCTTT. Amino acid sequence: CASSTWAGGSHTEAFF.

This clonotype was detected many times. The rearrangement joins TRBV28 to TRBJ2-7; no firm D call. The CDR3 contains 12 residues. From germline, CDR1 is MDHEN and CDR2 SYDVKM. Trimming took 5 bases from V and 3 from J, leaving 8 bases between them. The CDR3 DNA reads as TGTGCCAGCAGTGATAGGAACTACGAGCAGTACTTC. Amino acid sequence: CASSDRNYEQYF.

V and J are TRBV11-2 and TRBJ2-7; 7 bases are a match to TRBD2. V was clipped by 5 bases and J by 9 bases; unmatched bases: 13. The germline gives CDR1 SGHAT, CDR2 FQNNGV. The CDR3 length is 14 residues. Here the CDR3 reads CASSQERETTRQYF. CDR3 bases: TGTGCCAGCAGCCAGGAGCGGGAAACTACGAGGCAGTACTTC.

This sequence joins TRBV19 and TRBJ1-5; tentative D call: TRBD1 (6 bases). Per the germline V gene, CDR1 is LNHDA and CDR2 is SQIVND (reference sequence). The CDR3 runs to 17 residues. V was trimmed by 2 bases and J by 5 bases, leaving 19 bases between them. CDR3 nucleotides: TGTGCCAGTAGTATATCAGGAACAGGGAGACCCCATCAGCCCCAGCATTTT. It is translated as CASSISGTGRPHQPQHF.

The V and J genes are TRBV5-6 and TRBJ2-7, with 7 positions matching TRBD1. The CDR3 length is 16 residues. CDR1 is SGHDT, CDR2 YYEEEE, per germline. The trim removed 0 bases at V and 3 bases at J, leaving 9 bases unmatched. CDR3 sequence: CASSLARGIINYEQYF. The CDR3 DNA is TGTGCCAGCAGCTTGGCCAGGGGGATCATAAACTACGAGCAGTACTTC.

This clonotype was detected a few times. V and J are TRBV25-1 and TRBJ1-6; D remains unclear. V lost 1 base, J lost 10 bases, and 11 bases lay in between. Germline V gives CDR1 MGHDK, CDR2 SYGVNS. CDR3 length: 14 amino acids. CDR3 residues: CASSEFLERSPLHF. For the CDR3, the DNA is TGTGCCAGCAGTGAATTCCTGGAAAGATCACCCCTCCACTTT.

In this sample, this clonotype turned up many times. The CDR3 nucleotides read TGTGCCAGTAGTATATGGGGAGGAAGGGCCAACGTCCTGACTTTC. It encodes CASSIWGGRANVLTF. The chain links TRBV19 to TRBJ2-6; possibly TRBD2 for D (6 bases). V lost 2 bases and J 5 bases, leaving 10 bases between the germline ends. CDR1 LNHDA and CDR2 SQIVND come from the germline V gene (reference sequence). CDR3 length: 15 amino acids.

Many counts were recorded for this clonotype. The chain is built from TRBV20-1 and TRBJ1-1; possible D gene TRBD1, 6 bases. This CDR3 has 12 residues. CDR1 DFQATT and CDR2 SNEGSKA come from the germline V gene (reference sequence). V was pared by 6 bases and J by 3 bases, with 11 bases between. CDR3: CSAKQGHTEAFF. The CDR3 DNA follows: TGCAGTGCGAAACAGGGCCACACTGAAGCTTTCTTT.

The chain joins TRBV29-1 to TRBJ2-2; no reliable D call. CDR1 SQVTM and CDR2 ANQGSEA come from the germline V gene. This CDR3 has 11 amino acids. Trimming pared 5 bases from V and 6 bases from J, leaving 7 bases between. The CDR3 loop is CSVKKAGELFF. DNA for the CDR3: TGCAGCGTTAAAAAGGCCGGGGAGCTGTTTTTT.

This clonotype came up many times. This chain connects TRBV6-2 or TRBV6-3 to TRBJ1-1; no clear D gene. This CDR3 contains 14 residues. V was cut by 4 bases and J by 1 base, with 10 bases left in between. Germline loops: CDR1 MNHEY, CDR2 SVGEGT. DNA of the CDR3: TGTGCCAGCAGTTCCCACGGACGGAACACTGAAGCTTTCTTT. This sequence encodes CASSSHGRNTEAFF.

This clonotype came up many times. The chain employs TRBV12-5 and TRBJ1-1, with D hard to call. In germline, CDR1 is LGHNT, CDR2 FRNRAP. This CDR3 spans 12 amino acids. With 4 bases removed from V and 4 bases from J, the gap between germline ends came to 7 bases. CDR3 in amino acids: CASGSPGTEAFF. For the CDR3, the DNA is TGTGCTAGTGGTTCTCCGGGCACTGAAGCTTTCTTT.

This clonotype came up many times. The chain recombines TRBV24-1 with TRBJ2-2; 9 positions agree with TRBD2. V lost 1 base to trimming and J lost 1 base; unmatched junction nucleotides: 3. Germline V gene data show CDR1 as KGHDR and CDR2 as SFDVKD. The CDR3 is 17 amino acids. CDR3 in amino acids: CATSDFGTSWNTGELFF. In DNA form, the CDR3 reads TGTGCCACCAGTGATTTCGGGACTAGCTGGAACACCGGGGAGCTGTTTTTT.

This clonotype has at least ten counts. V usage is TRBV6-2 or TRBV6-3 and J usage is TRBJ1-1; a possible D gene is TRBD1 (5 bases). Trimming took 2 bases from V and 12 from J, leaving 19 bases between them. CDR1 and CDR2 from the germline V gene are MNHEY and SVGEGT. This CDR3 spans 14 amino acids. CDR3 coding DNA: TGTGCCAGCAGTTACCCTATCCCAGGGTCTCGGTCTTTCTTT. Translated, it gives CASSYPIPGSRSFF.

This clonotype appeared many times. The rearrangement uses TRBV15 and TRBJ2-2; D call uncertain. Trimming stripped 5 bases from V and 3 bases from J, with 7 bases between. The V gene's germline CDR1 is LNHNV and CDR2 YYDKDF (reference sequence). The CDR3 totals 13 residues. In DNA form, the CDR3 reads TGTGCCACCAGCGAAGTCGACACCGGGGAGCTGTTTTTT. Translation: CATSEVDTGELFF.

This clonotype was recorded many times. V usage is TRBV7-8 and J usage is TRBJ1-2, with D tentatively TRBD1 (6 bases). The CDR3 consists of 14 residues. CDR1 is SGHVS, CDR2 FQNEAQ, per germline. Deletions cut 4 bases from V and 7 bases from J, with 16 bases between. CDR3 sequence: CASSSGGGPVGYTF. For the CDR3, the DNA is TGTGCCAGCAGCTCGGGGGGGGGGCCGGTTGGCTACACCTTC.

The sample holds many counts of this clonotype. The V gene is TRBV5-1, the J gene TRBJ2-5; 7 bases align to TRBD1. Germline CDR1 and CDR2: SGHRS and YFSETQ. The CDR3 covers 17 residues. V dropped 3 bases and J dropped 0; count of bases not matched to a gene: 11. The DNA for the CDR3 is TGCGCCAGCAGCTCCTCCCCGGGACAGACGTACCAAGAGACCCAGTACTTC. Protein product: CASSSSPGQTYQETQYF.

The CDR3 region has the DNA TGCAGTGCTACAGACACTCGAAGGTATAGCAATCAGCCCCAGCATTTT. This codes for CSATDTRRYSNQPQHF. The chain combines TRBV20-1 with TRBJ1-5, with unresolved D. The V end lost 4 bases, the J end lost 0 bases, and 16 bases lay between the germline ends. Per germline, CDR1 DFQATT and CDR2 SNEGSKA (reference sequence). The CDR3 covers 16 residues.